Listed below are T cell receptor beta chains from one sample, sequenced in a study of shared clonotypes between healthy human individuals. Here immunoSEQ multiplex PCR was the method, and the copy in TCRdb shows in-frame clones only, minus some. The data hold 2 million to 2.5 million clones, with approximately 95% observed a single time. The sequencing input was naive CD4+ T cells sorted from blood. These TCRs come from a man between 18 and 29 years old in good health. CDR3s include the opening cysteine and the closing phenylalanine or tryptophan. A D gene is named only where the DNA matches it firmly. The size of a clone is reported for some rows only, either as once, few or many, or as a class for expanded clones.

>TRBJ1-3|TRBD1|TRBV4-1|15|-
CASSRGQGAGNTIYF
TGCGCCAGCAGCCGAGGACAGGGGGCTGGAAACACCATATATTTT
>TRBJ1-2|TRBD1|TRBV7-2|15|-
CASSFGTGGLYGYTF
TGTGCCAGCAGCTTCGGGACAGGGGGCTTGTATGGCTACACCTTC
>TRBJ1-6|TRBD1|TRBV28|12|-
CASSFRDRPLHF
TGTGCCAGCAGTTTCCGGGACAGGCCCCTCCACTTT
>TRBJ2-2|TRBD2|TRBV7-6|18|-
CASSSETSGALNTGELFF
TGTGCCAGCAGCTCCGAGACTAGCGGGGCACTTAACACCGGGGAGCTGTTTTTT
>TRBJ1-6|TRBD1|TRBV2|15|-
CASRLRTGEFSPLHF
TGTGCCAGCCGACTACGGACAGGGGAGTTTTCACCCCTCCACTTT
>TRBJ1-3|-|TRBV30|12|-
CAWSEPGNTIYF
TGTGCCTGGAGTGAGCCAGGAAACACCATATATTTT
>TRBJ1-5|-|TRBV4-3|14|-
CASSQDARGQPQHF
TGCGCCAGCAGCCAAGACGCGAGAGGGCAGCCCCAGCATTTT
>TRBJ2-7|TRBD1|TRBV5-1|14|-
CASLDRGPSYEQYF
TGCGCCAGCTTGGACAGGGGACCTTCCTACGAGCAGTACTTC
>TRBJ2-7|TRBD1|TRBV7-8|15|-
CASSLGQGVVYEQYF
TGTGCCAGCAGCTTAGGGCAGGGGGTTGTCTACGAGCAGTACTTC
>TRBJ1-1|-|TRBV2|14|-
CASSEGWTFGEAFF
TGTGCCAGCAGTGAAGGCTGGACTTTCGGTGAAGCTTTCTTT
>TRBJ2-3|-|TRBV11-2|14|-
CASRLTGSTDTQYF
TGTGCCAGCAGGCTTACGGGCAGCACAGATACGCAGTATTTT
>TRBJ1-5|-|TRBV30|13|few
CAWSAQGNQPQHF
TGTGCCTGGAGTGCTCAGGGCAATCAGCCCCAGCATTTT
>TRBJ1-6|-|TRBV6-5|12|once
CASSQNNSPLHF
TGTGCCAGCAGTCAGAATAATTCACCCCTCCACTTT
>TRBJ1-1|-|TRBV7-9|18|-
CASSLVWTVPFDDTEAFF
TGTGCCAGCAGCTTAGTCTGGACAGTTCCTTTCGATGACACTGAAGCTTTCTTT
>TRBJ2-5|TRBD2|TRBV27|15|-
CASSLRLAGAETQYF
TGTGCCAGCAGTTTACGGCTAGCGGGGGCAGAGACCCAGTACTTC
>TRBJ2-3|-|TRBV7-6|15|-
CASSLGLSSTDTQYF
TGTGCCAGCAGCTTAGGCCTCAGTAGCACAGATACGCAGTATTTT
>TRBJ2-7|-|TRBV6-6|14|-
CASSYAQGSYEQYF
TGTGCCAGCAGTTACGCGCAGGGTTCCTACGAGCAGTACTTC
>TRBJ1-2|TRBD1|TRBV19|14|-
CASRRQGEDYGYTF
TGTGCCAGTAGGAGACAGGGGGAGGACTATGGCTACACCTTC
>TRBJ1-3|-|TRBV9|14|-
CASSPWNDGNTIYF
TGTGCCAGCAGCCCGTGGAATGATGGAAACACCATATATTTT
>TRBJ2-7|TRBD1|TRBV6-6|15|-
CASSSEGAISYEQYF
TGTGCCAGCAGTTCTGAGGGGGCAATTTCCTACGAGCAGTACTTC
>TRBJ1-5|-|TRBV27|14|-
CASSLSYSNQPQHF
TGTGCCAGCAGTTTATCGTATAGCAATCAGCCCCAGCATTTT
>TRBJ1-3|TRBD1|TRBV28|16|-
CASSGWETGTGNTIYF
TGTGCCAGCAGTGGGTGGGAGACAGGGACTGGAAACACCATATATTTT
>TRBJ1-6|-|TRBV13|13|-
CASRFDENSPLHF
TGTGCCAGCAGATTTGATGAGAATTCACCCCTCCACTTT
>TRBJ2-1|TRBD2|TRBV10-3|15|-
CAISGTSGEYNEQFF
TGTGCCATCAGTGGGACTAGCGGGGAGTACAATGAGCAGTTCTTC
>TRBJ2-3|TRBD1|TRBV29-1|17|-
CSVEDPAGTGSADTQYF
TGCAGCGTTGAAGATCCAGCCGGGACAGGGAGCGCAGATACGCAGTATTTT
>TRBJ2-5|TRBD1|TRBV27|14|-
CASSFGRGQETQYF
TGTGCCAGCAGTTTCGGCAGGGGGCAGGAGACCCAGTACTTC
>TRBJ1-1|-|TRBV9|12|-
CASSVEGAEAFF
TGTGCCAGCAGCGTAGAGGGAGCTGAAGCTTTCTTT
>TRBJ2-5|-|TRBV4-1|14|-
CASSQGGNRETQYF
TGCGCCAGCAGCCAAGGTGGGAATCGTGAGACCCAGTACTTC
>TRBJ2-1|TRBD2|TRBV11-3|17|-
CASSSRLAGGPHNEQFF
TGTGCCAGCAGCTCCCGACTAGCGGGGGGGCCGCACAATGAGCAGTTCTTC
>TRBJ2-7|TRBD1|TRBV6-5|15|-
CASSPRGQGAYEQYF
TGTGCCAGCAGCCCTCGAGGACAGGGGGCCTACGAGCAGTACTTC
>TRBJ2-2|-|TRBV6-1|14|-
CASPEGPYTGELFF
TGTGCCAGTCCAGAAGGTCCCTACACCGGGGAGCTGTTTTTT
>TRBJ2-1|-|TRBV6-5|13|-
CASSYVLTEMQFF
TGTGCCAGCAGTTACGTCTTGACCGAAATGCAGTTCTTC
>TRBJ1-2|-|TRBV7-2|14|-
CASSPGPGGGGYTF
TGTGCCAGCAGCCCCGGACCCGGGGGCGGTGGCTACACCTTC
>TRBJ2-1|-|TRBV4-3|18|-
CASSQQHLQGPPYNEQFF
TGCGCCAGCAGCCAACAACACTTACAGGGCCCACCATACAATGAGCAGTTCTTC
>TRBJ1-1|-|TRBV21-1|15|-
CASSPRTRDRGLAFF
TGTGCCAGCAGCCCCAGGACCCGGGACAGGGGCCTTGCTTTCTTT
>TRBJ1-5|-|TRBV12-5|17|-
CASGKGPGGGFRQPQHF
TGTGCTAGTGGTAAGGGACCCGGGGGCGGTTTTCGTCAGCCCCAGCATTTT
>TRBJ2-7|-|TRBV11-3|14|once
CASSLGGSHYEQYF
TGTGCCAGCAGCTTAGGGGGCAGTCACTACGAGCAGTACTTC
>TRBJ2-3|TRBD2|TRBV6-6|16|-
CASSYSGGLGADTQYF
TGTGCCAGCAGTTACTCGGGGGGACTAGGTGCCGATACGCAGTATTTT
>TRBJ2-2|-|TRBV21-1|17|-
CASSKAPGRLNTGELFF
TGTGCCAGCAGCAAGGCGCCTGGGAGGCTTAACACCGGGGAGCTGTTTTTT
>TRBJ2-3|TRBD2|TRBV30|14|-
CAWRNAGGSDTQYF
TGTGCCTGGAGGAACGCGGGAGGGTCAGATACGCAGTATTTT
>TRBJ1-6|TRBD1|TRBV18|18|-
CASSDRGRLSSYNSPLHF
TGTGCCAGCTCCGACAGGGGGCGGTTGAGCTCCTATAATTCACCCCTCCACTTT
>TRBJ1-5|TRBD1|TRBV6-5|14|-
CASRRTGETQPQHF
TGTGCCAGCAGGAGGACAGGGGAAACGCAGCCCCAGCATTTT
>TRBJ2-7|-|TRBV21-1|19|-
CASSKEKLAGGPRLSEQYF
TGTGCCAGCAGCAAAGAGAAACTAGCGGGAGGGCCCCGGTTGTCCGAGCAGTACTTC
>TRBJ2-2|TRBD1|TRBV30|16|-
CAWRPPGGGGAGELFF
TGTGCCTGGAGACCCCCAGGGGGCGGAGGCGCCGGGGAGCTGTTTTTT
>TRBJ2-1|-|TRBV5-1|14|-
CASSLEVDYNEQFF
TGCGCCAGCAGCTTGGAGGTAGACTACAATGAGCAGTTCTTC
>TRBJ2-7|-|TRBV4-1|14|-
CASSLGQGHYEQYF
TGCGCCAGCAGCCTAGGTCAGGGGCACTACGAGCAGTACTTC
>TRBJ1-2|-|TRBV28|13|-
CASTPQGVYGYTF
TGTGCCAGCACGCCCCAAGGGGTATATGGCTACACCTTC
>TRBJ1-6|TRBD1|TRBV28|15|once
CASSPGGLGNSPLHF
TGTGCCAGCAGCCCAGGGGGCCTAGGTAATTCACCCCTCCACTTT
>TRBJ2-7|TRBD1|TRBV14|14|-
CASSRFGTDYEQYF
TGTGCCAGCAGCCGGTTTGGGACAGACTACGAGCAGTACTTC
>TRBJ2-1|TRBD1|TRBV19|15|-
CASSRPGQGLNEQFF
TGTGCCAGCAGTCGCCCGGGACAGGGGCTCAATGAGCAGTTCTTC
>TRBJ1-2|-|TRBV5-1|13|-
CASSLDGSYGYTF
TGCGCCAGCAGCTTGGACGGATCCTATGGCTACACCTTC
>TRBJ2-2|-|TRBV6-4|13|-
CASSDIVAGVLFF
TGTGCCAGCAGTGACATCGTTGCGGGTGTGCTGTTTTTT
>TRBJ2-2|-|TRBV5-4|13|-
CASSSGNTGELFF
TGTGCCAGCAGCTCGGGGAACACCGGGGAGCTGTTTTTT